The present T cell receptor beta chain was sequenced within a study of Graves' ophthalmopathy and Graves' hyperthyroidism. About the research overall: At initial diagnosis, peripheral blood was obtained, and this preceded any treatment. Findings and caveats of the study: In blood, most expanded thyroid clonotypes above 0.001 frequency were also detected.

Diagnosis was based on clinical symptoms, serum thyroxine, TRAb, thyroid ultrasound and orbital computed tomography. PBMCs were density-gradient isolated from roughly 10 ml fresh blood. This CDR3 region has 14 residues. J gave up 4 bases and V 6 bases, and 8 bases lay outside the gene matches. This clonotype has a count of ten or more. Its matching antigen is unknown. The authors amplified TCR beta CDR3 regions from RNA transcripts. HTBI-primed first-round RT-PCR preceded second-round multiplex PCR. TCRdb independently ran MiXCR on the multiplex PCR reads; one entry per CDR3 protein. Among about 480,000 distinct CDR3 sequences, 13% to 15% were seen once, and the ten largest hold 9.8%.

This clonotype was obtained from a woman between 25 and 40 years old with Graves' ophthalmopathy. V is TRBV12-3 or TRBV12-4 and J is TRBJ1-2; 7 bases line up with TRBD1. Specimen: blood. CDR3 in amino acids: CASSLRDRVYGYTF. CDR3 sequence (DNA): TGTGCCAGCAGCTTACGGGACAGAGTCTATGGCTACACCTTC.